This T cell receptor beta chain was obtained from a study of OX40 agonist ivuxolimab in advanced cancers. Study information: Participants, approximately 81% male, averaged around 60 years of age, ranging from about 23 to 90. Overall study findings and caveats: Both CD4+ and CD8+ T cell populations in blood had undergone clonal expansion by week 6 at 0.1 to 3.0 mg/kg. Researchers report that CD8+ T cells had, on average, more expanded clones than CD4+.

From germline, CDR1 is LGHNA and CDR2 YSLEER. V was trimmed by 0 bases and J by 5 bases, leaving 7 bases between them. The CDR3 loop spans 13 amino acids. Notes on this clone: The antigen is not known.

Here immunoSEQ multiplex PCR was the method, and the copy in TCRdb shows in-frame clones only, minus some. The sample lists 55,000 to 70,000 clones; approximately 80% were seen once. The sequence came from an adult with an advanced solid tumor such as melanoma, head and neck, liver or kidney cancer. This material consisted of CD4+ or CD8+ T cells sorted from blood, taken in a trial of the OX40 agonist ivuxolimab. The chain combines TRBV4-3 with TRBJ2-5; D is unclear. Written as DNA, the CDR3 is TGCGCCAGCAGCCAAGATCGTCAGGAGACCCAGTACTTC. It yields the protein CASSQDRQETQYF.